This T cell receptor beta chain derives from a study of Graves' ophthalmopathy and Graves' hyperthyroidism. Study-level findings and limits: Blood was where most expanded thyroid clonotypes above 0.001 frequency also turned up. A 13-signature model separated ophthalmopathy from stable hyperthyroidism, reaching around 90% sensitivity and roughly 84% specificity cross-validated.

This CDR3 spans 15 amino acids. V was cut by 0 bases and J by 3 bases, with 11 bases left in between. Germline CDR1 MNHEY, CDR2 SMNVEV (reference sequence). RNA transcripts yielded amplified TCR beta CDR3 regions. HTBI primers served in a first-round RT-PCR, which a second-round multiplex PCR followed. In TCRdb, the multiplex PCR reads were re-called with MiXCR into one record per CDR3 protein. The data show 650,000 to 900,000 distinct CDR3 sequences, roughly 40% seen once. Pregnant or lactating patients and those with other autoimmune diseases or uncontrolled infections were excluded. PBMCs were obtained from roughly 9.5 ml of fresh peripheral blood. Turning to this clonotype: Its antigen is still unknown.

The material sequenced was peripheral blood. V usage is TRBV27 and J usage is TRBJ1-1; possible D gene TRBD1, 5 bases. The sequence came from an adult man with Graves' ophthalmopathy. The CDR3 region has the DNA TGTGCCAGCAGTTTATCGTGGGAGGGGTACACTGAAGCTTTCTTT. Translating gives CASSLSWEGYTEAFF.